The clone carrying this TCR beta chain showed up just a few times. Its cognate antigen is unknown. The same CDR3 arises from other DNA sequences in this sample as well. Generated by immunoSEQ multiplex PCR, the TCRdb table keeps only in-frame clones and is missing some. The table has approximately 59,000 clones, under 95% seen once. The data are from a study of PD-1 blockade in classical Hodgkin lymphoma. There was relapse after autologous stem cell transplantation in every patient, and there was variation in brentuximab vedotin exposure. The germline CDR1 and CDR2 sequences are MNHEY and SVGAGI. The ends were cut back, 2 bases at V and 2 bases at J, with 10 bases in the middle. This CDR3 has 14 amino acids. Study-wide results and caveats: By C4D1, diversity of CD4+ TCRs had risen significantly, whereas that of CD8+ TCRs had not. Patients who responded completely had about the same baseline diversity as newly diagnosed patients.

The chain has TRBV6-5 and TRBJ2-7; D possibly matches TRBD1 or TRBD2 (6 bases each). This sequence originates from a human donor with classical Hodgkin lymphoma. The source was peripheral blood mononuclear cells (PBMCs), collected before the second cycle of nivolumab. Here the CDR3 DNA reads TGTGCCAGCAGTTACGGGGGGCGCGCCTACGAGCAGTACTTC. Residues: CASSYGGRAYEQYF.